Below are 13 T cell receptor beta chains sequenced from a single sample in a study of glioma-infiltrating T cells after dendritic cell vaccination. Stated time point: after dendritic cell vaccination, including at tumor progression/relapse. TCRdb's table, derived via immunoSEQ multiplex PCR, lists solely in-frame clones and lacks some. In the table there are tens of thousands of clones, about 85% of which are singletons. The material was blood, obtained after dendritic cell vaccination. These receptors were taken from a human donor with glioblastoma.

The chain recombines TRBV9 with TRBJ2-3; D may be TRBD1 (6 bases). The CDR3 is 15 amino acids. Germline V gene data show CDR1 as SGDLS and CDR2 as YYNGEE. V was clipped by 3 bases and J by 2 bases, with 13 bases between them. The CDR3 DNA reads TGTGCCAGCAGCGAAAACAGGGTTCTCACAGATACGCAGTATTTT. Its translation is CASSENRVLTDTQYF.

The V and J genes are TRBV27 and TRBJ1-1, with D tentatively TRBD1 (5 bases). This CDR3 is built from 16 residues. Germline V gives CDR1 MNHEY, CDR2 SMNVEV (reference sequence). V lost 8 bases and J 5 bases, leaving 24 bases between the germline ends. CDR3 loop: CASSLWGVSLGTEAFF. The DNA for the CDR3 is TGTGCCAGCTCCCTCTGGGGGGTTTCGTTGGGGACTGAAGCTTTCTTT.

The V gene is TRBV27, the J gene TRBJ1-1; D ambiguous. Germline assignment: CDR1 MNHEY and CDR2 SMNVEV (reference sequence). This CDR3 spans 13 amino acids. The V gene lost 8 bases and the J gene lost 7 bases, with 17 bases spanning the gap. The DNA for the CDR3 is TGTGCCAGCGGATCCCCGACTGGCTATGAAGCTTTCTTT. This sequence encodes CASGSPTGYEAFF.

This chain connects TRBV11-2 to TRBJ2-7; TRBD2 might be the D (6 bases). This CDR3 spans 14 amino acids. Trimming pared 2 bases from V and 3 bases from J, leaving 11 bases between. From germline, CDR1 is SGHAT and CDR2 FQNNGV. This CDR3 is CASSLPRTNYEQYF. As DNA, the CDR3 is TGTGCCAGCAGCTTACCCCGGACTAACTACGAGCAGTACTTC. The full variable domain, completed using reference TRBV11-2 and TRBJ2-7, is EAGVAQSPRYKIIEKRQSVAFWCNPISGHATLYWYQQILGQGPKLLIQFQNNGVVDDSQLPKDRFSAERLKGVDSTLKIQPAKLEDSAVYLCASSLPRTNYEQYFGPGTRLTVT.

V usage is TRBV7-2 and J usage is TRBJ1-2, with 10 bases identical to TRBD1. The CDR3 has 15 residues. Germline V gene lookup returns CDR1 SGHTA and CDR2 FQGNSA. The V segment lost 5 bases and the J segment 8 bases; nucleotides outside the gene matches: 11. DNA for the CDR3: TGTGCCAGCAGCCGAGCGACCGGGACAGGGGAAGGCTACACCTTC. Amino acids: CASSRATGTGEGYTF.

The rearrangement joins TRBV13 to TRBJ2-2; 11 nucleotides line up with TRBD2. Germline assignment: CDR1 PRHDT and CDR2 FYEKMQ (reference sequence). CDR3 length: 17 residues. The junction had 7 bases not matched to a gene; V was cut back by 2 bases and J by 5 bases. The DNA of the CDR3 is TGTGCCAGCAGCTTAAGGGGCCTAGCGGGAGGAACCGGGGAGCTGTTTTTT. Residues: CASSLRGLAGGTGELFF.

Here the CDR3 DNA reads TGTGCCAGCAGTGAAGGCCGGGGATACTATGGCTACACCTTC. Translated, it gives CASSEGRGYYGYTF. The V and J genes are TRBV2 and TRBJ1-2; D unclear. CDR3 length: 14 amino acids. Germline-derived CDR1 and CDR2 are SNHLY and FYNNEI. V was trimmed by 1 base and J by 3 bases, leaving 9 bases between them.

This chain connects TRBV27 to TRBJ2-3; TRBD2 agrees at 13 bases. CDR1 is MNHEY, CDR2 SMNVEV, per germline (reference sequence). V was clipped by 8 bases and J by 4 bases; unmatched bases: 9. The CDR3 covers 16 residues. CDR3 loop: CASGRRTSGSPDTQYF. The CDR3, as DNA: TGTGCCAGCGGAAGACGGACTAGCGGGAGCCCAGATACGCAGTATTTT.

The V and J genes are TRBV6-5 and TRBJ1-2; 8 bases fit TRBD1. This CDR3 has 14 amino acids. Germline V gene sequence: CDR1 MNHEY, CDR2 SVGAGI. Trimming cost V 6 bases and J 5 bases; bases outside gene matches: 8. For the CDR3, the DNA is TGTGCCAGCAGACCTGACAGGGGCTCTTATGGCTACACCTTC. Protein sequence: CASRPDRGSYGYTF.

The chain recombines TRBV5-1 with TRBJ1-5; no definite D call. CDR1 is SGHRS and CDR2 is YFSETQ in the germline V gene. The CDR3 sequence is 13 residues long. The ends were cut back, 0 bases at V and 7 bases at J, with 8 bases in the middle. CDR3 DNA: TGCGCCAGCAGCTTGGACCCTGGCCAGCCCCAGCATTTT. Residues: CASSLDPGQPQHF. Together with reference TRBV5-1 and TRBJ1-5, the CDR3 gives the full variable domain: KAGVTQTPRYLIKTRGQQVTLSCSPISGHRSVSWYQQTPGQGLQFLFEYFSETQRNKGNFPGRFSGRQFSNSRSEMNVSTLELGDSALYLCASSLDPGQPQHFGDGTRLSIL.

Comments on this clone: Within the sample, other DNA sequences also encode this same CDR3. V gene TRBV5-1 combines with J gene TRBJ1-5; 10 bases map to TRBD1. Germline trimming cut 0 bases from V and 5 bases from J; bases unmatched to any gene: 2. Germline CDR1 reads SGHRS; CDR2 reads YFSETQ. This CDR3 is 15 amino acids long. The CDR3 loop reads CASSLEGQGHQPQHF. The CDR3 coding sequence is TGCGCCAGCAGCTTGGAGGGACAGGGGCATCAGCCCCAGCATTTT.

The CDR3 loop is CASSLGRTLGWTEAFF. CDR3 bases: TGTGCCAGCAGCTTAGGCCGGACTCTCGGGTGGACTGAAGCTTTCTTT. V is TRBV13 and J is TRBJ1-1; D remains ambiguous. This CDR3 contains 16 residues. Trimming left V 0 bases short and J 5 bases short, with 16 bases between. The germline gives CDR1 PRHDT, CDR2 FYEKMQ (reference sequence). The full variable domain, rest sourced from reference TRBV13 and TRBJ1-1, is AAGVIQSPRHLIKEKRETATLKCYPIPRHDTVYWYQQGPGQDPQFLISFYEKMQSDKGSIPDRFSAQQFSDYHSELNMSSLELGDSALYFCASSLGRTLGWTEAFFGQGTRLTVV.

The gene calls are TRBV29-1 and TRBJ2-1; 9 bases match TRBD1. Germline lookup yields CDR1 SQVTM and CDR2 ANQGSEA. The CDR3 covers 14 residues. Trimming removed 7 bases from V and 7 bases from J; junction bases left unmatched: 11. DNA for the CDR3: TGCAGCGGAAAATCGGGACAGGGCTATAATGAGCAGTTCTTC. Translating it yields CSGKSGQGYNEQFF.